This record looks at one TCR beta chain sequence and its context. Its antigen is as yet unknown. The data stem from a study of response to subunit inactivated influenza vaccine. Study-wide findings and caveats: The authors suggested that every seasonal influenza vaccination recruits few new T cells.

TCRdb analysed the RT-PCR reads with MiXCR anew, one entry per CDR3 protein. Here the sample spans roughly 170,000 distinct CDR3 sequences, around 9.2% being singletons. CDR3 length: 15 amino acids. The germline V gene encodes CDR1 SNHLY and CDR2 FYNNEI. Deletions cut 1 base from V and 6 bases from J, with 16 bases between. The TCR comes from a man aged 45-65 years who received an inactivated influenza vaccine. Sequencing was performed on non-naive T cells sorted from PBMCs, taken on the day of vaccination. The gene calls are TRBV2 and TRBJ2-7, with a weak D call TRBD2 (5 bases). The CDR3 DNA reads as TGTGCCAGCAGTGAAGGGACTCACAGATTGAGCGAGCAGTACTTC. Amino acid sequence: CASSEGTHRLSEQYF.